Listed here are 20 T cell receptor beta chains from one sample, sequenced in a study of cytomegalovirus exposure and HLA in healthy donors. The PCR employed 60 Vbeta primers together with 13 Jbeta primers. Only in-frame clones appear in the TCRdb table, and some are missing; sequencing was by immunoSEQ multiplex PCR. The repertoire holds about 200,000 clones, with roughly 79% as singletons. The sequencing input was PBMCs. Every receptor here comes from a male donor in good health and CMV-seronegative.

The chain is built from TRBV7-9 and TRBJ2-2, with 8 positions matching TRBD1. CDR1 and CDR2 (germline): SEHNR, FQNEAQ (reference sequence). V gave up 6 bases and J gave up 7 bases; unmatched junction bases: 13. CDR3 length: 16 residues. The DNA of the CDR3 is TGTGCCAGCAGACCTCCGGGACAGGAGACTTACGGGGAGCTGTTTTTT. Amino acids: CASRPPGQETYGELFF.

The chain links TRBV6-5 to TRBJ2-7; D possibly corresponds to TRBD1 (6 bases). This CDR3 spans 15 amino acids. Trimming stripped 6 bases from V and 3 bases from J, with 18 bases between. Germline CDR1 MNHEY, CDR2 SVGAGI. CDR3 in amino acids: CASRHRAQFLYEQYF. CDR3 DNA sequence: TGTGCCAGCAGACACAGGGCTCAATTCCTCTACGAGCAGTACTTC.

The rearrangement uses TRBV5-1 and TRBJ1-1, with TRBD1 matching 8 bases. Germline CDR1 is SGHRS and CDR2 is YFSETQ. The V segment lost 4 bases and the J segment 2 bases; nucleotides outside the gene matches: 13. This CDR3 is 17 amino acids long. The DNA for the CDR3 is TGCGCCAGCAGCCACGACAGGGGTGACCGTTACAACACTGAAGCTTTCTTT. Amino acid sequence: CASSHDRGDRYNTEAFF.

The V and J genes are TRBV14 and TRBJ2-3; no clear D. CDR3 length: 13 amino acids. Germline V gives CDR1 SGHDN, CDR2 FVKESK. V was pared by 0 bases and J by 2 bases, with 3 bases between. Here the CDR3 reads CASSQDITDTQYF. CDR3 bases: TGTGCCAGCAGCCAAGATATCACAGATACGCAGTATTTT.

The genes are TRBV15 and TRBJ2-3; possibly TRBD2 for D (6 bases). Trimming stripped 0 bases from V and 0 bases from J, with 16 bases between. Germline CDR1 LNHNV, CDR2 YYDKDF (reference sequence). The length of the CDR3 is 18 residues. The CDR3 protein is CATSRDRFRGGSTDTQYF. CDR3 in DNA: TGTGCCACCAGCAGAGATCGGTTCCGCGGAGGGAGCACAGATACGCAGTATTTT.

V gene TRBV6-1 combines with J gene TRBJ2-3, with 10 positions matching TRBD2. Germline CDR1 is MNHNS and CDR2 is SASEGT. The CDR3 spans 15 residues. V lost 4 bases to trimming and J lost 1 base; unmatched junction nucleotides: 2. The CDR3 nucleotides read TGTGCCAGCAGTGGTACTAGCGGGGGCACAGATACGCAGTATTTT. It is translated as CASSGTSGGTDTQYF.

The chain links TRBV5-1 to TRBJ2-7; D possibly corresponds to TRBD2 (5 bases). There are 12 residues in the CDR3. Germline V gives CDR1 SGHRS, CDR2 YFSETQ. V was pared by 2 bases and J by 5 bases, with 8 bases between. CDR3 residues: CASSFEGNEQYF. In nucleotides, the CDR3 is TGCGCCAGCAGCTTCGAGGGTAACGAGCAGTACTTC.

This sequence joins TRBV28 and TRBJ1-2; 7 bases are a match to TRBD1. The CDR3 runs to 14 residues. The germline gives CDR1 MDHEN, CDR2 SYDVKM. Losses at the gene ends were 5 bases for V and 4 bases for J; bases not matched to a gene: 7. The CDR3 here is CASSPQTGRYGYTF. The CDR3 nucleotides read TGTGCCAGCAGTCCTCAGACAGGGCGCTATGGCTACACCTTC.

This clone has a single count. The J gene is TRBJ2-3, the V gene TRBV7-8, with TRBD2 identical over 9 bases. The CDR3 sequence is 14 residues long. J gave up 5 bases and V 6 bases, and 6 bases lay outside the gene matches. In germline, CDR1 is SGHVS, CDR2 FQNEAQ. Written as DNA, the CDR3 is TGTGCCAGCAGGGCGGGAGGGCCCATAGATACGCAGTATTTT. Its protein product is CASRAGGPIDTQYF.

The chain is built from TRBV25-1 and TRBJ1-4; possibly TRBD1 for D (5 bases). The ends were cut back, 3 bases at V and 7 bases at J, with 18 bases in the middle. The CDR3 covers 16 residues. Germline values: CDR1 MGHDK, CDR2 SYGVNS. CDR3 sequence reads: CASSEGGGQRGEKLFF. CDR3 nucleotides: TGTGCCAGCAGTGAGGGGGGGGGTCAAAGGGGTGAAAAACTGTTTTTT.

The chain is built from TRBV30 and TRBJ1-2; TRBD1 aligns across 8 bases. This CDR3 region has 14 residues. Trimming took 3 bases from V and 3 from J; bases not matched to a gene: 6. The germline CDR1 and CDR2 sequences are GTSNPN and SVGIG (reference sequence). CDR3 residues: CAWRDDRGYYGYTF. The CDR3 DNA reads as TGTGCCTGGAGAGATGACAGGGGCTACTATGGCTACACCTTC.

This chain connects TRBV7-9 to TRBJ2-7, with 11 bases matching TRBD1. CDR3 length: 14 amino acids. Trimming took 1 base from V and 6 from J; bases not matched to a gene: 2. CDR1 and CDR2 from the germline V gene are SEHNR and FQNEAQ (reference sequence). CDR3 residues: CASSLGGTGGEQYF. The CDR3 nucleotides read TGTGCCAGCAGCTTAGGGGGGACAGGGGGCGAGCAGTACTTC.

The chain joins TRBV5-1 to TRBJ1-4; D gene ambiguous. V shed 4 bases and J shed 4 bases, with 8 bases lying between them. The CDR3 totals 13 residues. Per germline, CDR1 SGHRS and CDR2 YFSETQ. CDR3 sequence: CASSPGINEKLFF. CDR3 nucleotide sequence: TGCGCCAGCAGCCCGGGGATTAATGAAAAACTGTTTTTT.

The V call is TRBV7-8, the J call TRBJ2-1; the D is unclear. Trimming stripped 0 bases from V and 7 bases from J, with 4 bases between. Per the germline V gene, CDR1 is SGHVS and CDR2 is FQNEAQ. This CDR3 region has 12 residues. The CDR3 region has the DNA TGTGCCAGCAGCTTAGCGGAGAATGAGCAGTTCTTC. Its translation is CASSLAENEQFF.

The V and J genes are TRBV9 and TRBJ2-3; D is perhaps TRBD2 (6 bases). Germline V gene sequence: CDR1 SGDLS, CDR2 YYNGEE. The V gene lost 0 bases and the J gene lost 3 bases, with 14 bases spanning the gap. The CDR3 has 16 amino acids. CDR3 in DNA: TGTGCCAGCAGCGTAGTAGGAGGGGCTGTAACAGATACGCAGTATTTT. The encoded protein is CASSVVGGAVTDTQYF.

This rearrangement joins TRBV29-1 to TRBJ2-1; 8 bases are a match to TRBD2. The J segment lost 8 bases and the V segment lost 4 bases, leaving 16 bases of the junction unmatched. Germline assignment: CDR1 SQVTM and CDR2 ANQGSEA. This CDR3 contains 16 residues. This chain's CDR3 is CSVGGTSGYMMDEQFF. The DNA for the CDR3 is TGCAGCGTTGGAGGAACTAGCGGCTATATGATGGATGAGCAGTTCTTC.

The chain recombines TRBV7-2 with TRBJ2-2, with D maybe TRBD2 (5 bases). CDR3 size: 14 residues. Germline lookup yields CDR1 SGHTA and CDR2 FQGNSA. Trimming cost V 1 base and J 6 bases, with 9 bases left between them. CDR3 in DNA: TGTGCCAGCAGCTTAGACACTAGTTCCGGGGAGCTGTTTTTT. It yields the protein CASSLDTSSGELFF.

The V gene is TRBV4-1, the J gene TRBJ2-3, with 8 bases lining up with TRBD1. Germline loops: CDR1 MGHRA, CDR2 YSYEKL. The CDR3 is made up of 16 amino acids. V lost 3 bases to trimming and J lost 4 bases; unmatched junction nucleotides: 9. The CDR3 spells CASSHGQGIAPDTQYF. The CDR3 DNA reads TGCGCCAGCAGCCATGGACAGGGTATTGCCCCAGATACGCAGTATTTT.

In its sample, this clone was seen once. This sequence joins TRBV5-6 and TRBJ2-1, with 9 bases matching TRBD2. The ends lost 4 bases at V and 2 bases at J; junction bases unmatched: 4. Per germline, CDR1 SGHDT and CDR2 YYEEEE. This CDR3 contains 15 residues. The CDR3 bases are TGTGCCAGCAGCGCCTCTAGCGGGGCCTACAATGAGCAGTTCTTC. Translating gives CASSASSGAYNEQFF.

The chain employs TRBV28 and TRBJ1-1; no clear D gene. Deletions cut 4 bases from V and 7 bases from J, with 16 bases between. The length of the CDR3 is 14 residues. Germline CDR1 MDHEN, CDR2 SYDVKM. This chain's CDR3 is CASSSLEDGIEAFF. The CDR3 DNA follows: TGTGCCAGCAGTTCCCTCGAAGACGGGATTGAAGCTTTCTTT.